Shown below are 16 T cell receptor beta chains from a single sample sequenced in a study of PD-1 blockade in classical Hodgkin lymphoma. Each patient relapsed following autologous stem cell transplantation, and prior brentuximab vedotin exposure differed. Libraries were prepared by immunoSEQ multiplex PCR; TCRdb keeps only in-frame clonotypes and omits some of them. This sample carries 40,000 to 60,000 clones, roughly 73% of them seen once, and the ten largest clones take more than 12%. The sample here was peripheral blood mononuclear cells (PBMCs), taken before the second cycle of nivolumab. Every receptor here comes from a human donor with classical Hodgkin lymphoma.

There are a few counts of this clone. This chain joins TRBV19 and TRBJ2-1; D might be TRBD1 or TRBD2, each matching 5 bases. This CDR3 has 17 amino acids. In germline, CDR1 is LNHDA, CDR2 SQIVND (reference sequence). Trimming took off 0 bases at V and 4 bases at J, with 16 bases between the two ends. CDR3 region: CASSIDPTGGPYNEQFF. The CDR3 DNA reads TGTGCCAGTAGTATAGACCCTACAGGAGGCCCGTACAATGAGCAGTTCTTC.

V gene TRBV7-3 combines with J gene TRBJ2-7; no clear D. The V end was cut by 8 bases, the J end by 0 bases, with 8 bases between. This CDR3 comprises 12 residues. CDR1 and CDR2 from the germline V gene are SGHTA and FQGTGA. CDR3: CASEGLSYEQYF. CDR3 DNA sequence: TGTGCCAGCGAAGGCCTCTCCTACGAGCAGTACTTC.

This chain links TRBV15 with TRBJ2-7; unclear D gene. Germline CDR1 and CDR2: LNHNV and YYDKDF (reference sequence). This CDR3 has 14 amino acids. Trimming took 6 bases from V and 1 from J, leaving 13 bases between them. The CDR3: CATSGTSKSYEQYF. CDR3 nucleotides: TGTGCCACCAGTGGCACCTCGAAATCCTACGAGCAGTACTTC.

This chain's CDR3 is CASSLVRSTDTQYF. The CDR3 nucleotides are TGCGCCAGCAGCTTGGTACGCAGCACAGATACGCAGTATTTT. V and J are TRBV5-1 and TRBJ2-3; D is undetermined. Per germline, CDR1 SGHRS and CDR2 YFSETQ. V lost 0 bases and J lost 0, with 5 bases in between. CDR3 length: 14 amino acids.

This CDR3 reads CASSLGPGSYTEAFF. CDR3 in DNA: TGTGCCAGCAGCTTAGGTCCAGGGTCGTACACTGAAGCTTTCTTT. The chain employs TRBV11-2 and TRBJ1-1, with D possibly TRBD1 on 5 matching bases. The CDR3 covers 15 residues. The V gene's germline CDR1 is SGHAT and CDR2 FQNNGV. V was shortened by 1 base and J by 3 bases, with 12 bases between the two germline ends.

CDR3 amino acids: CASSYSNSGANVLTF. The CDR3 coding sequence is TGTGCCAGCAGTTACTCGAACTCTGGGGCCAACGTCCTGACTTTC. V is TRBV6-5 and J is TRBJ2-6; D is uncertain. The V end was cut by 0 bases, the J end by 0 bases, with 3 bases between. Germline loops: CDR1 MNHEY, CDR2 SVGAGI. This CDR3 contains 15 residues.

The table lists this clone with a few counts. The gene calls are TRBV19 and TRBJ2-7; 8 nucleotides match TRBD1. CDR1 is LNHDA and CDR2 is SQIVND in the germline V gene (reference sequence). There are 12 residues in the CDR3. The CDR3 protein is CATGQGSYEQYF. The CDR3 nucleotides read TGTGCTACCGGACAGGGCTCCTACGAGCAGTACTTC.

In its sample, this clone was seen once. The chain joins TRBV11-1 to TRBJ1-2; D is unresolved. This CDR3 is 13 amino acids long. Germline V gene lookup returns CDR1 SGHAT and CDR2 FQDESV (reference sequence). V shed 5 bases and J shed 8 bases, with 15 bases lying between them. DNA of the CDR3: TGTGCCAGCAGCCTCACTAGCGGTAGGGGCTACACCTTC. Translated: CASSLTSGRGYTF.

This clone showed up just once. The CDR3 bases are TGTGCCAGCAGCGACCAGGTAAACTATGGCTACACCTTC. Its protein product is CASSDQVNYGYTF. The V and J genes are TRBV2 and TRBJ1-2, with D hard to call. The V end lost 6 bases, the J end lost 2 bases, and 10 bases lay between the germline ends. Germline CDR1 is SNHLY and CDR2 is FYNNEI. The CDR3 runs 13 residues. Together with reference TRBV2 and TRBJ1-2, the CDR3 gives the full variable domain: EPEVTQTPSHQVTQMGQEVILRCVPISNHLYFYWYRQILGQKVEFLVSFYNNEISEKSEIFDDQFSVERPDGSNFTLKIRSTKLEDSAMYFCASSDQVNYGYTFGSGTRLTVV.

The genes are TRBV10-3 and TRBJ2-7, with 7 bases that match TRBD1. Germline CDR1 is ENHRY and CDR2 is SYGVKD. This CDR3 spans 15 amino acids. The V segment lost 2 bases and the J segment 0 bases; nucleotides outside the gene matches: 4. CDR3 nucleotide sequence: TGTGCCATCAGTGAGGCAGACAGGGTCTCCTACGAGCAGTACTTC. This gives the protein CAISEADRVSYEQYF.

This rearrangement joins TRBV7-9 to TRBJ2-3, with TRBD2 as a possible D gene (6 bases). Germline-derived CDR1 and CDR2 are SEHNR and FQNEAQ (reference sequence). The ends were cut back, 5 bases at V and 6 bases at J, with 12 bases in the middle. The CDR3 length is 13 residues. CDR3 in amino acids: CASSRGLSDTQYF. DNA of the CDR3: TGTGCCAGCAGCAGGGGACTGTCGGATACGCAGTATTTT.

A few counts support this clone. The chain carries TRBV5-4 and TRBJ2-5; D is undetermined. The CDR3 extends over 13 amino acids. Per germline, CDR1 SGHNT and CDR2 YYREEE (reference sequence). The ends were cut back, 1 base at V and 4 bases at J, with 8 bases in the middle. The CDR3 region has the DNA TGTGCCAGCAGCTTGAGTTTGCGAGAGACCCAGTACTTC. This encodes CASSLSLRETQYF.

Written as DNA, the CDR3 is TGTGCCAGCAGTCCCACAAGGATTAGCGGGAGTGGGGATACGCAGTATTTT. Translated: CASSPTRISGSGDTQYF. The chain employs TRBV6-4 and TRBJ2-3; 9 bases map to TRBD2. Germline V gives CDR1 MRHNA, CDR2 SNTAGT. V lost 5 bases, J lost 6 bases, and 15 bases stayed unmatched. The CDR3 loop spans 17 amino acids.

The chain has TRBV6-5 and TRBJ2-3; no clear D. Trimming removed 2 bases at V and 2 bases at J, with 11 bases between. The CDR3 spans 15 residues. Germline-derived CDR1 and CDR2 are MNHEY and SVGAGI. The CDR3 is CASSYGAVVTDTQYF. CDR3 coding DNA: TGTGCCAGCAGTTACGGCGCGGTCGTCACAGATACGCAGTATTTT.

This chain uses TRBV6-5 with TRBJ2-7; D is undetermined. The CDR3 consists of 14 residues. CDR1 and CDR2 from the germline V gene are MNHEY and SVGAGI. Trimming cost V 8 bases and J 2 bases, with 16 bases left between them. Written as DNA, the CDR3 is TGTGCCAGCGCTCTGGGCAGGATGGCCTACGAGCAGTACTTC. Translated, it gives CASALGRMAYEQYF.

The J gene is TRBJ1-2, the V gene TRBV27; D gene uncertain. The ends were cut back, 3 bases at V and 5 bases at J, with 10 bases in the middle. Germline CDR1 and CDR2: MNHEY and SMNVEV (reference sequence). The CDR3 has 13 residues. The CDR3 protein is CASSFKGQYGYTF. The DNA for the CDR3 is TGTGCCAGCAGTTTCAAGGGTCAGTATGGCTACACCTTC.